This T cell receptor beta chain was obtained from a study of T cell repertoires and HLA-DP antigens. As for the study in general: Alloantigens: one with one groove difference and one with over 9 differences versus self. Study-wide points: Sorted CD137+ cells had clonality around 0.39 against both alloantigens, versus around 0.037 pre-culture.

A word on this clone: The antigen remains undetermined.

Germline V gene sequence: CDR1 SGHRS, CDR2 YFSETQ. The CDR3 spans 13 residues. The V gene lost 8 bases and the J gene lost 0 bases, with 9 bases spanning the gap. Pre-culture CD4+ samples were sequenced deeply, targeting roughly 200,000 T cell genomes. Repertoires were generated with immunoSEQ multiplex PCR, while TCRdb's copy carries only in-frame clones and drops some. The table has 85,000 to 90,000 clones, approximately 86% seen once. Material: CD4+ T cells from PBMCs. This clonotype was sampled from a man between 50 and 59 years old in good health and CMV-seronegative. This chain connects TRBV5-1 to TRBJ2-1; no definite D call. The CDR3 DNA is TGCGCCAGTCTAGGCAGCTCCTACAATGAGCAGTTCTTC. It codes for CASLGSSYNEQFF.